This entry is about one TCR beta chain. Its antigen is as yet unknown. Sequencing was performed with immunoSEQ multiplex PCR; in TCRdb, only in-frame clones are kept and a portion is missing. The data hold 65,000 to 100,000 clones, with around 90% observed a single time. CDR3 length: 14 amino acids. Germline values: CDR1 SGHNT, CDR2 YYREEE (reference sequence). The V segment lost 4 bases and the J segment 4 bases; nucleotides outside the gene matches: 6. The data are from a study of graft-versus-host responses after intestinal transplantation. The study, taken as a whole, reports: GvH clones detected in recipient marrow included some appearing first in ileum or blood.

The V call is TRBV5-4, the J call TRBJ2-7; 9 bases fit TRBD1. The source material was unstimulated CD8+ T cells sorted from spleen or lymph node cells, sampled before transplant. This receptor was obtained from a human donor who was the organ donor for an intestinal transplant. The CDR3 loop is CASSPGTGKYEQYF. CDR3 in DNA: TGTGCCAGCAGCCCGGGGACAGGGAAATACGAGCAGTACTTC. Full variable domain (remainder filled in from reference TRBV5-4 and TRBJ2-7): ETGVTQSPTHLIKTRGQQVTLRCSSQSGHNTVSWYQQALGQGPQFIFQYYREEENGRGNFPPRFSGLQFPNYSSELNVNALELDDSALYLCASSPGTGKYEQYFGPGTRLTVT.